This is a list of T cell receptor beta chains from one sample in a study of cytotoxic CD8 clonotypes in ibrutinib-treated CLL. Produced via immunoSEQ multiplex PCR; TCRdb's table is partial and in-frame only. The sample shows fewer than 150,000 clones, roughly 80% of them seen only once. Specimen: PBMCs, collected after 24 months of ibrutinib treatment. These receptors all come from a human donor with chronic lymphocytic leukemia. Each CDR3 is given with its conserved first and last residue. A D gene is named only where the DNA matches it firmly. The size entry is marked missing in some rows and otherwise reads once, few, many or a size class.

>TRBJ1-2|-|-|TRBV28
TGTGCCAGCAGTTTACCCGATACAGGGAGAGGTGGCTACACCTTC
CASSLPDTGRGGYTF
>TRBJ1-5|-|-|TRBV28
TGTGCCAGCAGTTTATATGACAATCAGCCCCAGCATTTT
CASSLYDNQPQHF
>TRBJ1-2|-|-|TRBV30
TGTGCCTGGGTGCGGGGGCGGTATGGCTACACCTTC
CAWVRGRYGYTF
>TRBJ1-6|-|once|TRBV7-8
TGTGCCAGCAGGTCTCTCCGAGGGTCTAATTCACCCCTCCACTTT
CASRSLRGSNSPLHF
>TRBJ2-3|-|-|TRBV7-2
TGTGCCAGCAGCCCCCAGAGGGGAGATACGCAGTATTTT
CASSPQRGDTQYF
>TRBJ2-5|TRBD1|-|TRBV25-1
TGTGCCAGCAGTGAGCAGACAGGGTTAGAGACCCAGTACTTC
CASSEQTGLETQYF
>TRBJ2-7|TRBD1|-|TRBV30
TGTGCCTGGAGTGGGACAGGGAGGTCCTACGAGCAGTACTTC
CAWSGTGRSYEQYF
>TRBJ2-6|-|-|TRBV2
TGTGCCAGCAGGGATCCTGGGGCCAACGTCCTGACTTTC
CASRDPGANVLTF
>TRBJ2-7|-|-|TRBV29-1
TGCAGCGTCAAGACTAGCTCCTACGAGCAGTACTTC
CSVKTSSYEQYF
>TRBJ2-7|TRBD1|-|TRBV10-3
TGTGCCATCTCACCGGGACAGGGCTACGAGCAGTACTTC
CAISPGQGYEQYF
>TRBJ1-2|TRBD1|-|TRBV5-4
TGTGCCAGCAGCCTCCGACAGGGGGCCCAGTATGGCTACACCTTC
CASSLRQGAQYGYTF
>TRBJ2-5|TRBD2|-|TRBV30
TGTGCCTGGAGTGTTGCGGGGGGTATACACGAGACCCAGTACTTC
CAWSVAGGIHETQYF
>TRBJ1-2|-|-|TRBV5-6
TGTGCCAGCAGCCGTAGGGAGACCTGGTATGGCTACACCTTC
CASSRRETWYGYTF
>TRBJ2-1|TRBD2|-|TRBV18
TGTGCCAGCTCACCACTTGCGGGGGGGCCAAATGAGCAGTTCTTC
CASSPLAGGPNEQFF
>TRBJ1-1|TRBD1|-|TRBV6-1
TGTGCCAGCAACCCGACAGGGGCGTACACTGAAGCTTTCTTT
CASNPTGAYTEAFF
>TRBJ2-2|TRBD1|-|TRBV15
TGTGCCACCAGCAGAAAGGGACAGGGTGACACCGGGGAGCTGTTTTTT
CATSRKGQGDTGELFF
>TRBJ1-1|-|-|TRBV30
TGTGCCTGGAGCACGTGGGGGGGCACGTACACTGAAGCTTTCTTT
CAWSTWGGTYTEAFF
>TRBJ1-2|-|-|TRBV19
TGTGCCAGTAGTATCAGATCAGGGGTCCTTACAAGTTACTATGGCTACACCTTC
CASSIRSGVLTSYYGYTF
>TRBJ2-2|-|-|TRBV28
TGTGCCAGTACAAGGAACCCTTTGAACACCGGGGAGCTGTTTTTT
CASTRNPLNTGELFF
>TRBJ1-6|-|-|TRBV6-5
TGTGCCAGCAGTTTCGAAGGGGCCAATTCACCCCTCCACTTT
CASSFEGANSPLHF
>TRBJ2-5|-|-|TRBV27
TGTGCCAGCAGTTTAATCGGCGGGGCGGTACAAGAGACCCAGTACTTC
CASSLIGGAVQETQYF
>TRBJ2-3|TRBD2|medium-sized|TRBV5-6
TGTGCCAGCAGCTTGGAGGCGGGGGGAGGGACAGATACGCAGTATTTT
CASSLEAGGGTDTQYF
>TRBJ2-2|-|once|TRBV19
TGTGCCAGTAGTATGGGGGTACCGAACACCGGGGAGCTGTTTTTT
CASSMGVPNTGELFF
>TRBJ2-3|-|-|TRBV7-9
TGTGCCAGCAGCTTAGTGGGTACTACAGATACGCAGTATTTT
CASSLVGTTDTQYF
>TRBJ2-4|-|-|TRBV28
TGTGCCAGCACGTCCGTACAAGGCATTCAGTACTTC
CASTSVQGIQYF
>TRBJ2-1|TRBD2|-|TRBV19
TGTGCCAGTAGTACCTTCCTAGCGGGGGGACATGAGCAGTTCTTC
CASSTFLAGGHEQFF
>TRBJ2-4|-|-|TRBV6-6
TGTGCCAGCAGTGGCAGGATGGACCTGGGTCTGGGCTTC
CASSGRMDLGLGF
>TRBJ2-3|-|-|TRBV11-3
TGTGCCAGCAGCCACCGGGGAGCTAACCCTCTTTTTGGCACAGATACGCAGTATTTT
CASSHRGANPLFGTDTQYF
>TRBJ2-3|TRBD1|few|TRBV25-1
TGTGCCAGCAGTCCCCGGACAGGGCCGCAGTATTTT
CASSPRTGPQYF
>TRBJ2-7|-|-|TRBV6-5
TGTGCCAGCAGTCCCGCTTACGAGCAGTACTTC
CASSPAYEQYF
>TRBJ2-6|TRBD2|-|TRBV7-2
TGTGCCAGCAGCTCGGGACTAGCGGGGATAGGCTCTGGGGCCAACGTCCTGACTTTC
CASSSGLAGIGSGANVLTF
>TRBJ1-3|-|-|TRBV5-6
TGTGCCAGCAGCCGTCGGCCGGGGCCAATGCTCCCCTCTGGAAACACCATATATTTT
CASSRRPGPMLPSGNTIYF
>TRBJ2-7|-|-|TRBV6-5
TGTGCCAGCAGCCCCAGGGCCGACTACGAGCAGTACTTC
CASSPRADYEQYF
>TRBJ1-1|-|-|TRBV12-5
TGTGCTAGTGGTTCCGTGGAGGGAACGAACACTGAAGCTTTCTTT
CASGSVEGTNTEAFF
>TRBJ2-3|-|-|TRBV18
TGTGCCAGCTCACAGGGCGCTAGCACAGATACGCAGTATTTT
CASSQGASTDTQYF
>TRBJ2-7|-|-|TRBV7-9
TGTGCCAGCACCCCCCTTTCGGGTAGCGAGCAGTACTTC
CASTPLSGSEQYF
>TRBJ2-7|TRBD2|-|TRBV10-3
TGTGCCATCAGCTTACTAGCGTCCTACGAGCAGTACTTC
CAISLLASYEQYF
>TRBJ1-6|-|-|TRBV7-9
TGTGCCAGCAGCAAAGGCTCTCCAGGGTATAATTCACCCCTCCACTTT
CASSKGSPGYNSPLHF
>TRBJ1-3|-|once|TRBV18
TGTGCCAGCTCACAACAGGGTTTTTCTGGAAACACCATATATTTT
CASSQQGFSGNTIYF
>TRBJ2-7|TRBD1|few|TRBV6-1
TGTGCCAGCAGTGAACAATCAGGGACAGGGGCCTACGAGCAGTACTTC
CASSEQSGTGAYEQYF
>TRBJ1-2|-|-|TRBV5-1
TGCGCCAGCAGCTTGGGGCAGGGTAGTAACTATGGCTACACCTTC
CASSLGQGSNYGYTF
>TRBJ1-3|-|-|TRBV18
TGTGCCAGCTCACCTAAATTGCGACACTCGGGCTCTGGAAACACCATATATTTT
CASSPKLRHSGSGNTIYF
>TRBJ2-7|-|-|TRBV11-2
TGTGCCAGCAGCTTAGAGGGCCAGGTGGGCCCCTACGAGCAGTACTTC
CASSLEGQVGPYEQYF
>TRBJ2-6|TRBD1|-|TRBV5-6
TGTGCCAGCAGCAACCCAGGGGGCTCTGGGGCCAACGTCCTGACTTTC
CASSNPGGSGANVLTF
>TRBJ1-5|TRBD1|-|TRBV28
TGTGCCAGCAGTTCCCTGGGACAGAGTAGCAATCAGCCCCAGCATTTT
CASSSLGQSSNQPQHF
>TRBJ1-3|-|-|TRBV5-6
TGTGCCAGCGAGACGGTTGGAAACACCATATATTTT
CASETVGNTIYF
>TRBJ1-3|-|-|TRBV7-3
TGTGCCAGCAGCCTCGGCGCTCGGTGGGGAAACACCATATATTTT
CASSLGARWGNTIYF
>TRBJ2-3|-|-|TRBV7-2
TGTGCCAGCAGCTTCGCAGGGCCAGATACGCAGTATTTT
CASSFAGPDTQYF
>TRBJ1-3|-|once|TRBV30
TGTGCCTGGAGCGAGCGGCAGCGTGGAAACACCATATATTTT
CAWSERQRGNTIYF
>TRBJ1-1|TRBD1|-|TRBV6-5
TGTGCCAGCAGCAAACCGGGACAGGGGAACACTGAAGCTTTCTTT
CASSKPGQGNTEAFF
>TRBJ1-6|TRBD1|-|TRBV5-4
TGTGCCAGCAGCCCCCTAGGGACAGGGACCTCCTATAATTCACCCCTCCACTTT
CASSPLGTGTSYNSPLHF
>TRBJ2-7|-|-|TRBV6-6
TGTGCCAGCAGTTATTCCACAGGATTCTACGAGCAGTACTTC
CASSYSTGFYEQYF
>TRBJ1-2|TRBD1|-|TRBV11-2
TGTGCCAGCAGCCCCGGGACAGGAGGCTATGGCTACACCTTC
CASSPGTGGYGYTF
>TRBJ2-7|-|-|TRBV18
TGTGCCAGCTCACCGGGACACGGAAATGACGAGCAGTACTTC
CASSPGHGNDEQYF
>TRBJ2-5|-|-|TRBV27
TGTGCCAGCAGTGGCTGGGGACAAGAGACCCAGTACTTC
CASSGWGQETQYF
>TRBJ1-2|-|-|TRBV15
TGTGCCACCAGCAGATCCTCGACAGAATATGGCTACACCTTC
CATSRSSTEYGYTF
>TRBJ1-1|TRBD1|-|TRBV4-1
TGCGCCAGCAGCCAAGAGGGACAGGGGGCGGGGATGAACACTGAAGCTTTCTTT
CASSQEGQGAGMNTEAFF